Presented here are 5 T cell receptor beta chains from one specimen sequenced in a study of OX40 agonist ivuxolimab in advanced cancers. Sequencing was performed with immunoSEQ multiplex PCR; in TCRdb, only in-frame clones are kept and a portion is missing. Among 52,000 or so clones listed, approximately 94% were seen once. Here the sequenced sample was CD4+ or CD8+ T cells sorted from blood, taken in a trial of the OX40 agonist ivuxolimab. Source of these receptors: an adult with an advanced solid tumor such as melanoma, head and neck, liver or kidney cancer.

The chain is built from TRBV27 and TRBJ2-7, with a tentative D call TRBD2 (5 bases). Trimming cost V 6 bases and J 3 bases, with 12 bases left between them. From germline, CDR1 is MNHEY and CDR2 SMNVEV (reference sequence). This CDR3 is 13 amino acids long. CDR3 sequence: CASRAGSYYEQYF. The CDR3 nucleotides read TGTGCCAGCAGAGCTGGGAGTTACTACGAGCAGTACTTC.

The rearrangement joins TRBV4-2 to TRBJ1-2, with no clear D. This CDR3 comprises 11 residues. Germline CDR1 LGHNA, CDR2 YNFKEQ. V was shortened by 5 bases and J by 7 bases, with 8 bases between the two germline ends. Written as DNA, the CDR3 is TGTGCCAGCAGCTTCGGGAGTGGCTACACCTTC. This gives the protein CASSFGSGYTF.

V gene TRBV7-6 combines with J gene TRBJ2-2; 9 bases match TRBD2. This CDR3 is 17 amino acids long. CDR1 SGHVS and CDR2 FNYEAQ come from the germline V gene. The J segment lost 1 base and the V segment lost 1 base, leaving 4 bases of the junction unmatched. The CDR3 loop is CASSLEVSGGNTGELFF. CDR3 nucleotide sequence: TGTGCCAGCAGCTTAGAAGTTAGCGGGGGGAACACCGGGGAGCTGTTTTTT.

The chain recombines TRBV2 with TRBJ2-1; D is ambiguous. CDR3 size: 15 residues. From germline, CDR1 is SNHLY and CDR2 FYNNEI. Trimming shortened V by 2 bases and J by 2 bases, and 10 bases separated the two germline ends. The CDR3 sequence: CASSESVPTYNEQFF. In DNA, the CDR3 is TGTGCCAGCAGTGAAAGCGTACCTACCTACAATGAGCAGTTCTTC.

The chain links TRBV7-9 to TRBJ2-2; D perhaps matches TRBD1 (6 bases). V lost 3 bases to trimming and J lost 6 bases, with 14 bases between them. Per germline, CDR1 SEHNR and CDR2 FQNEAQ (reference sequence). The CDR3 has 15 residues. The CDR3 reads CASSFTPQGPGELFF. The CDR3 DNA reads as TGTGCCAGCAGCTTTACCCCTCAGGGGCCCGGGGAGCTGTTTTTT.